This TCR beta chain stems from a study of CD8+ T cells in alopecia areata. This clone was picked up a small number of times. Extraction and reverse transcription of RNA yielded cDNA as the sequencing template. Libraries were prepared by immunoSEQ multiplex PCR; TCRdb keeps only in-frame clonotypes and omits some of them. Of about 150,000 clones in the sample, roughly 48% were seen once. V shed 4 bases and J shed 3 bases, with 13 bases lying between them. Germline V lookup: CDR1 SGHNT, CDR2 YYREEE (reference sequence). The CDR3 is made up of 14 amino acids. The gene calls are TRBV5-4 and TRBJ1-1; D gene unclear. This receptor was identified in a human donor with alopecia areata. Sequencing was done on a sample of CD4+ T cells sorted from blood. The CDR3, as DNA: TGTGCCAGCAGCCCACCGGGTAGGGACACTGAAGCTTTCTTT. Protein: CASSPPGRDTEAFF. Together with reference TRBV5-4 and TRBJ1-1, the CDR3 gives the full variable domain: ETGVTQSPTHLIKTRGQQVTLRCSSQSGHNTVSWYQQALGQGPQFIFQYYREEENGRGNFPPRFSGLQFPNYSSELNVNALELDDSALYLCASSPPGRDTEAFFGQGTRLTVV.